The rows below give T cell receptor beta chains drawn from one sample of a study of chemoradiotherapy in HPV16-positive cancers. Some clones are missing from TCRdb's copy, which holds only in-frame ones; the method was immunoSEQ multiplex PCR. Of around 17,000 clones in the sample, roughly two thirds are singletons; the top ten hold 6.5% to 10%. The input for sequencing was tumor tissue, taken from a patient who underwent chemoradiotherapy. Every receptor here comes from a human donor with HPV-associated anogenital cancer. Both conserved end residues are part of each CDR3. D genes are given only for firm matches. Size values are once, few and many counts, or a class for expanded clones, and some rows have none.

D gene,J gene,V gene,clone size,CDR3 DNA,CDR3 protein
NA,TRBJ2-2,TRBV2,NA,TGTGCCAGCAGTGAATCCTTTACCGGGGAGCTGTTTTTT,CASSESFTGELFF
NA,TRBJ1-2,TRBV7-9,NA,TGTGCCAGCAGCTCCTGGGACAAAATTAACTATGGCTACACCTTC,CASSSWDKINYGYTF
NA,TRBJ1-1,TRBV2,NA,TGTGCCAGCAGTGCCGAGGGGGGTCACACTGAAGCTTTCTTT,CASSAEGGHTEAFF
NA,TRBJ2-5,TRBV30,NA,TGTGCCTGCCAATTCGGTTCGTCGGTACAAGAGACCCAGTACTTC,CACQFGSSVQETQYF
NA,TRBJ2-5,TRBV6-1,once,TGTGCCAGCAGTGAAGCGCCCTCCCCTCCCGGTCAAGAGACCCAGTACTTC,CASSEAPSPPGQETQYF
TRBD2,TRBJ2-1,TRBV7-9,NA,TGTGCCAGCAGCTTGTCCCTAGCGGGGACTTACAATGAGCAGTTCTTC,CASSLSLAGTYNEQFF
NA,TRBJ2-1,TRBV19,NA,TGTGCCAGTAGTGCCGGGAGTTCGGGGCACAATGAGCAGTTCTTC,CASSAGSSGHNEQFF
NA,TRBJ1-1,TRBV11-2,NA,TGTGCCAGCAGCATAGACAGTGTGATCTTT,CASSIDSVIF
TRBD2,TRBJ2-5,TRBV5-4,NA,TGTGCCAGCAGCTCGACTAGCGGGGGGCTTCAAGAGACCCAGTACTTC,CASSSTSGGLQETQYF
TRBD1,TRBJ1-5,TRBV27,NA,TGTGCCAGCAGTTTAAGAGGGACAGGGGAGTATCCCCAGCATTTT,CASSLRGTGEYPQHF
NA,TRBJ1-1,TRBV5-4,NA,TGTGCCAGCAGCTTGTCTATGAGCATGGGGACTGAAGCTTTCTTT,CASSLSMSMGTEAFF
TRBD1,TRBJ2-2,TRBV10-3,NA,TGTGCCATCAGTGACGCCTGGACAGGGACGAACACCGGGGAGCTGTTTTTT,CAISDAWTGTNTGELFF
NA,TRBJ2-7,TRBV2,NA,TGTGCCAGCAGTGATCGGTCTGCGGGAAGCTCCTACGAGCAGTACTTC,CASSDRSAGSSYEQYF
NA,TRBJ2-7,TRBV21-1,NA,TGTGCCAGCAGCAAAGATGGCTCCTACGAGCAGTACTTC,CASSKDGSYEQYF
TRBD2,TRBJ2-1,TRBV29-1,NA,TGCAGCGTTAGACTGGTGGGAGTAGCGGGAGGGACGCAGACGTTGAATGAGCAGTTCTTC,CSVRLVGVAGGTQTLNEQFF
TRBD1,TRBJ1-2,TRBV10-1,NA,TGCGCCAGCAGCCCGGGACAGGAGTATGGCTACACCTTC,CASSPGQEYGYTF
TRBD2,TRBJ2-7,TRBV29-1,NA,TGCAGCGTTAAGACTAGCGCGTACGAGCAGTACTTC,CSVKTSAYEQYF
NA,TRBJ2-7,TRBV2,NA,TGTGCCAGCAGGGAAGACAGTTACGAGCAGTACTTC,CASREDSYEQYF
NA,TRBJ1-3,TRBV7-2,few,TGTGCCAGCAGCTTAGACGTGGGGGCGCACGGAAACACCATATATTTT,CASSLDVGAHGNTIYF
NA,TRBJ2-6,TRBV11-2,NA,TGTGCCAGCAGCCCAAGAATCTCTGGGGCCAACGTCCTGACTTTC,CASSPRISGANVLTF
TRBD1,TRBJ1-2,TRBV5-6,NA,TGTGCCAGCAGCCCCGGGACAGGGAGTGGGTCGGGAGGCTACACCTTC,CASSPGTGSGSGGYTF
TRBD2,TRBJ2-7,TRBV6-6,NA,TGTGCCAGCAGTACCGAGCGGGGGCGCTACGAGCAGTACTTC,CASSTERGRYEQYF
TRBD1,TRBJ2-5,TRBV5-4,NA,TGTGCCAGCAGCCCAGGGGGCAGGGAGACCCAGTACTTC,CASSPGGRETQYF
NA,TRBJ2-3,TRBV6-1,once,TGTGCCACCCGCAGCTATGCCTTTGATACGCAGTATTTT,CATRSYAFDTQYF
TRBD2,TRBJ2-1,TRBV15,NA,TGTGCCACCAGCCTTGCGGGAGGGGGTTACAATGAGCAGTTCTTC,CATSLAGGGYNEQFF
TRBD1,TRBJ2-2,TRBV2,NA,TGTGCCAGCAGTGAAGCAAACAGGGGAAGGGGGGAGCTGTTTTTT,CASSEANRGRGELFF
TRBD1,TRBJ1-4,TRBV7-9,NA,TGTGCCAGCAGCTTCAGGGGGGTGAATGAAAAACTGTTTTTT,CASSFRGVNEKLFF
NA,TRBJ2-2,TRBV14,NA,TGTGCCAGCAGCCCACAGACTTACGGGGAGCTGTTTTTT,CASSPQTYGELFF
NA,TRBJ2-2,TRBV2,few,TGTGCCAGCACAGAACAGGGTTTCGGCACCGGGGAGCTGTTTTTT,CASTEQGFGTGELFF
NA,TRBJ2-7,TRBV18,NA,TGTGCCAGCTCAGCCGTCCAGGGTAAGAGGGCCTACGAGCAGTACTTC,CASSAVQGKRAYEQYF
NA,TRBJ2-2,TRBV5-1,few,TGCGCCAGCAGCTTGGCCAAAACAGGAGGGAACACCGGGGAGCTGTTTTTT,CASSLAKTGGNTGELFF
NA,TRBJ2-5,TRBV29-1,once,TGCAGCGTTGAAGAGAGCAGGGTAGCGGAGACCCAGTACTTC,CSVEESRVAETQYF
NA,TRBJ2-7,TRBV6-1,NA,TGTGCCAGCAGTGAACTTAAGTCCCCCGCCTTCTACGAGCAGTACTTC,CASSELKSPAFYEQYF
NA,TRBJ2-3,TRBV5-4,few,TGTGCCAGCAGCCCCGAAGGAGATACGCAGTATTTT,CASSPEGDTQYF
TRBD1,TRBJ2-7,TRBV5-5,NA,TGTGCCAGCAGCGCGGGACAGGATAACTACGAGCAGTACTTC,CASSAGQDNYEQYF
TRBD2,TRBJ2-7,TRBV5-1,NA,TGCGCCAGCAGCTTGAAGTCTAGCGGGACTTCCTACGAGCAGTACTTC,CASSLKSSGTSYEQYF
NA,TRBJ1-5,TRBV6-6,NA,TGTGCCAGCAGTTACTCCCAAAATCAGCCCCAGCATTTT,CASSYSQNQPQHF
NA,TRBJ1-5,TRBV19,NA,TGTGCCAGTAGTGGGGGGGGTCGGACAGATAGCAATCAGCCCCAGCATTTT,CASSGGGRTDSNQPQHF
NA,TRBJ1-4,TRBV29-1,NA,TGCAGCGTTGGGGACGGGGATGAAAAACTGTTTTTT,CSVGDGDEKLFF
NA,TRBJ2-5,TRBV20-1,NA,TGCAGTGCTAGAATTCAAGAGACCCAGTACTTC,CSARIQETQYF
TRBD2,TRBJ2-1,TRBV5-1,few,TGCGCCAGCAGCTTGGTGGCTAGCGGGCGGGAGCAGTTCTTC,CASSLVASGREQFF
TRBD1,TRBJ1-2,TRBV6-6,NA,TGTGCCAGCAGTTACCCGACAGGGTTTAACTATGGCTACACCTTC,CASSYPTGFNYGYTF
NA,TRBJ1-2,TRBV28,NA,TGTGCCAGCAGTTTAGCTAACTATGGCTACACCTTC,CASSLANYGYTF
TRBD1,TRBJ2-5,TRBV28,NA,TGTGCCAGCAGTTTAACAGGGGCGTTGGGAGAGACCCAGTACTTC,CASSLTGALGETQYF
TRBD2,TRBJ2-1,TRBV5-5,NA,TGTGCCAGCAGCCCCGGGACTAGTATGATAAATGAGCAGTTCTTC,CASSPGTSMINEQFF
TRBD1,TRBJ1-2,TRBV6-1,NA,TGTGCCAGCAGTGAGGACAGGTTATATGGCTACACCTTC,CASSEDRLYGYTF
NA,TRBJ1-2,TRBV4-1,NA,TGCGCCAGCAGCCAAGAGTCTCAGGTTCCCTCCTATGGCTACACCTTC,CASSQESQVPSYGYTF
NA,TRBJ2-2,TRBV5-1,medium-sized,TGCGCCAGCAGCTTGGGACATCGAGACGGGGAGCTGTTTTTT,CASSLGHRDGELFF
NA,TRBJ2-5,TRBV7-9,NA,TGTGCCAGCAGCTTAGTCGGGACAAAGGGGGAGACCCAGTACTTC,CASSLVGTKGETQYF
NA,TRBJ1-2,TRBV7-8,NA,TGTGCCAGCAGCGTGGACAGCCACGGGGGCTACACCTTC,CASSVDSHGGYTF
TRBD2,TRBJ2-1,TRBV5-4,NA,TGTGCCAGCAGCTTGGCAGGACTAGCGGGCTACAATGAGCAGTTCTTC,CASSLAGLAGYNEQFF
TRBD1,TRBJ1-1,TRBV11-3,few,TGTGCCAGCAGCCAGGGACAGTGGAACACTGAAGCTTTCTTT,CASSQGQWNTEAFF
NA,TRBJ1-4,TRBV29-1,NA,TGCAGCGTTAACAGTGCAACTAATGAAAAACTGTTTTTT,CSVNSATNEKLFF
NA,TRBJ1-1,TRBV5-1,NA,TGCGCCAGCAGCTTGACAGGGCCCGGCGACGCTTTCTTT,CASSLTGPGDAFF
NA,TRBJ2-1,TRBV7-7,few,TGTGCTAGCAGTACGCTACAGAATTACAATGAGCAGTTCTTC,CASSTLQNYNEQFF
NA,TRBJ2-3,TRBV29-1,NA,TGCAGCGCCCGAGAATCCCCTGACTTCACAGATACGCAGTATTTT,CSARESPDFTDTQYF
NA,TRBJ1-6,TRBV5-6,few,TGTGCCAGCAGCTACAGGGAGAAGTATTCACCCCTCCACTTT,CASSYREKYSPLHF
NA,TRBJ2-1,TRBV7-3,NA,TGTGCCAGCAGCGCTCACGGCAGCCTTTACGATGAGCAGTTCTTC,CASSAHGSLYDEQFF
NA,TRBJ1-1,TRBV5-1,NA,TGCGCCAGCAGCGTAACAGACCCCAGCAGCACTGAAGCTTTCTTT,CASSVTDPSSTEAFF